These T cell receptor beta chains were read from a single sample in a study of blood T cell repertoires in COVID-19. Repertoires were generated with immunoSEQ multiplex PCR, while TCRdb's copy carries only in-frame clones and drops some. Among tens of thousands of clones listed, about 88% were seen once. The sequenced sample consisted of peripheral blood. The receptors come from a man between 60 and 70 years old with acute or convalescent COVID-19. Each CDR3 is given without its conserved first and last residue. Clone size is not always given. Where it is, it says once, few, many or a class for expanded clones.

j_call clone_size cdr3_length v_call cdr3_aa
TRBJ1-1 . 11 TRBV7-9 ASSLQGTTEAF
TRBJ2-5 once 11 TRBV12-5 ASGLVPRETQY
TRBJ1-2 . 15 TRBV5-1 ASSLGDRQIANYGYT
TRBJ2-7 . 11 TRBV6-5 ASSRDRDGEQY
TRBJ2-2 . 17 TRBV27 ASSQNPTPAGGITGELF
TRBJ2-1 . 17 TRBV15 ATSRGGTGGGKQRGEQF
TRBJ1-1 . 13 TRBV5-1 ASSPMDRGNTEAF
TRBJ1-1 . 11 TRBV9 ASSEAGRTEAF
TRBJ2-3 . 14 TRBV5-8 ASPSRWAENTDTQY
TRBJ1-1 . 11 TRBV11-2 ASSLAGGTEAF
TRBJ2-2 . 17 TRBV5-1 ASSIFQGTVLSGTGELF
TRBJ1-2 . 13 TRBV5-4 ASSNGQGVLDGYT
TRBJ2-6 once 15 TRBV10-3 AISGGRADSGANVLT
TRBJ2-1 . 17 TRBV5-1 ASSFGSLAGGGPYNEQF
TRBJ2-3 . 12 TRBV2 ARGLAGRTDTQY
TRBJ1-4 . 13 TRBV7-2 ASSPARATNEKLF
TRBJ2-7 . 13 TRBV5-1 ASSLRTGASYEQY
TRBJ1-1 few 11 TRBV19 ASSIYRDSQAF
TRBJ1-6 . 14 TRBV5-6 ASSLTGANYNSPLH
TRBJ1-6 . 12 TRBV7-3 ASSLQGVNSPLH
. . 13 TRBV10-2 ASSALAGTGYEQY
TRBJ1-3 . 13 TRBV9 ASSAQGVYGNTIY
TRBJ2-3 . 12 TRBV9 ASSKGQSTDTQY
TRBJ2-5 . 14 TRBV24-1 ATSGIRAQYQETQY
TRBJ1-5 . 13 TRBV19 ASSTGTGGGQPQH
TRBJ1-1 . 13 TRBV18 ASSPQTGSNTEAF
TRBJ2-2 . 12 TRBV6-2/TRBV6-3 ASSYSGGSGELF
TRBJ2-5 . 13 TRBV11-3 ASSPMRGSVETQY
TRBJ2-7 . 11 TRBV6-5 ASSYSIGDEQY
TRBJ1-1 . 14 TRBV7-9 ASSPIRQGRNTEAF
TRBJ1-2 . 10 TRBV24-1 ATYGQPDGYT
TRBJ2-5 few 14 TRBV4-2 ASSLVTSRNQETQY
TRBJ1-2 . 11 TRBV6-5 ASRIAQGYGYT
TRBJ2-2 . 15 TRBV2 ASMGRGANGGTGELF
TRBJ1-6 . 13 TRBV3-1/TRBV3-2 ASSQSGSYNSPLH
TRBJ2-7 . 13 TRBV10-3 AISEFDRGVYEQY
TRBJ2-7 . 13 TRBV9 ASSPRGALTYEQY
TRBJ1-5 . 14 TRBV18 ASSPGQINRGQPQH
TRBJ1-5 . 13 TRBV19 ASSTRDSLHQPQH
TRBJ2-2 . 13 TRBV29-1 SVGDRVKGTGELF
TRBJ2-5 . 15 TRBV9 ASSVGSSGGAGETQY
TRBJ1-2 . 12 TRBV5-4 ASSLPGIQYGYT
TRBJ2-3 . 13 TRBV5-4 ASSLEQGAWDTQY
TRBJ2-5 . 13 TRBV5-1 ASSVPRGQRETQY